A selection of T cell receptor beta chains follows, all from one sample in a study of blood T cell repertoires in COVID-19. Sequenced by immunoSEQ multiplex PCR; TCRdb stores in-frame clones only, minus some. This table has 25,000 to 35,000 clones, about nine tenths appearing once. Sequencing was done on a sample of peripheral blood. The receptors shown here come from a human donor in a cohort sampled during active COVID-19. Both conserved end residues are part of each CDR3. Fields, in order: V gene, J gene, D gene, clone size, CDR3 protein, CDR3 DNA. The D gene is left open where the match is weak. Some rows mark clone size as missing; the rest say once, few, many or name a class of expanded clone.

v_call: TRBV6-5
j_call: TRBJ1-2
d_call: -
clone_size: once
cdr3_aa: CASHRDYGYTF
cdr3_nt: TGTGCCAGCCACAGGGACTATGGCTACACCTTC

v_call: TRBV2
j_call: TRBJ2-5
d_call: TRBD1
clone_size: -
cdr3_aa: CASRETGGRGETQYF
cdr3_nt: TGTGCCAGCAGGGAAACAGGGGGAAGGGGGGAGACCCAGTACTTC

v_call: TRBV5-1
j_call: TRBJ2-5
d_call: TRBD1
clone_size: once
cdr3_aa: CASRQGARETQYF
cdr3_nt: TGCGCCAGCAGACAGGGGGCTAGGGAGACCCAGTACTTC

v_call: TRBV13
j_call: TRBJ2-2
d_call: -
clone_size: -
cdr3_aa: CASSPNTEELFF
cdr3_nt: TGTGCCAGCAGCCCGAACACCGAGGAGCTGTTTTTT

v_call: TRBV28
j_call: TRBJ2-1
d_call: -
clone_size: -
cdr3_aa: CASSLFSDYSSYNEQFF
cdr3_nt: TGTGCCAGCAGTTTATTTTCGGACTACTCCTCCTACAATGAGCAGTTCTTC

v_call: TRBV7-2
j_call: TRBJ2-1
d_call: -
clone_size: once
cdr3_aa: CASSIRQYNEQFF
cdr3_nt: TGTGCCAGCAGCATCAGACAGTACAATGAGCAGTTCTTC

v_call: TRBV14
j_call: TRBJ1-2
d_call: TRBD1
clone_size: -
cdr3_aa: CASTPGQGPLSGYTF
cdr3_nt: TGTGCCAGCACCCCCGGACAGGGGCCCTTATCTGGCTACACCTTC

v_call: TRBV4-2
j_call: TRBJ2-3
d_call: TRBD2
clone_size: -
cdr3_aa: CASSQTGLAGVIDTQYF
cdr3_nt: TGTGCCAGCAGCCAAACGGGACTAGCGGGGGTTATCGATACGCAGTATTTT

v_call: TRBV10-3
j_call: TRBJ2-5
d_call: -
clone_size: -
cdr3_aa: CAISGAQETQYF
cdr3_nt: TGTGCCATCAGTGGGGCGCAAGAGACCCAGTACTTC

v_call: TRBV7-2
j_call: TRBJ1-6
d_call: TRBD1
clone_size: -
cdr3_aa: CASSVGQGAYSPLHF
cdr3_nt: TGTGCCAGCAGCGTGGGACAGGGGGCATATTCACCCCTCCACTTT

v_call: TRBV2
j_call: TRBJ2-7
d_call: TRBD1
clone_size: -
cdr3_aa: CASSRDRGSYEQYF
cdr3_nt: TGTGCCAGCAGCCGGGACAGGGGGTCCTACGAGCAGTACTTC

v_call: TRBV4-3
j_call: TRBJ2-4
d_call: TRBD1
clone_size: -
cdr3_aa: CASSQDAPTGGRNIQYF
cdr3_nt: TGCGCCAGCAGCCAAGATGCTCCGACAGGGGGTAGAAACATTCAGTACTTC

v_call: TRBV14
j_call: TRBJ2-7
d_call: TRBD2
clone_size: -
cdr3_aa: CASSHTRGFTYEQYF
cdr3_nt: TGTGCCAGCAGCCACACGCGGGGGTTTACCTACGAGCAGTACTTC

v_call: TRBV7-3
j_call: TRBJ2-3
d_call: -
clone_size: -
cdr3_aa: CASSSGGVNTDTQYF
cdr3_nt: TGTGCCAGCAGCTCGGGCGGGGTAAACACAGATACGCAGTATTTT

v_call: TRBV9
j_call: TRBJ1-4
d_call: -
clone_size: -
cdr3_aa: CASSVDGASEYEKLFF
cdr3_nt: TGTGCCAGCAGCGTGGATGGGGCGTCCGAATATGAAAAACTGTTTTTT

v_call: TRBV4-3
j_call: TRBJ1-1
d_call: -
clone_size: -
cdr3_aa: CASSHMNTEAFF
cdr3_nt: TGCGCCAGCAGCCATATGAACACTGAAGCTTTCTTT

v_call: TRBV2
j_call: TRBJ1-4
d_call: -
clone_size: once
cdr3_aa: CASTGRRDNEKLFF
cdr3_nt: TGTGCCAGCACCGGGCGAAGGGACAACGAAAAACTGTTTTTT

v_call: TRBV9
j_call: TRBJ2-7
d_call: -
clone_size: -
cdr3_aa: CASSVDINYEQYF
cdr3_nt: TGTGCCAGCAGCGTAGACATTAACTACGAGCAGTACTTC

v_call: TRBV6-2/TRBV6-3
j_call: TRBJ1-5
d_call: -
clone_size: -
cdr3_aa: CASSYSSGVSHF
cdr3_nt: TGTGCCAGCAGTTACTCTTCAGGGGTATCGCATTTT

v_call: TRBV11-2
j_call: TRBJ1-1
d_call: -
clone_size: -
cdr3_aa: CASSLGGNTEAFF
cdr3_nt: TGTGCCAGCAGCTTAGGGGGCAACACTGAAGCTTTCTTT

v_call: TRBV9
j_call: TRBJ2-4
d_call: TRBD1
clone_size: once
cdr3_aa: CASSAGTGGTIAKNIQYF
cdr3_nt: TGTGCCAGCAGCGCCGGGACAGGGGGAACCATAGCCAAAAACATTCAGTACTTC

v_call: TRBV7-9
j_call: TRBJ2-5
d_call: TRBD1
clone_size: -
cdr3_aa: CASSAGTGGAYETQYF
cdr3_nt: TGTGCCAGCAGCGCCGGGACAGGGGGCGCGTATGAGACCCAGTACTTC

v_call: TRBV6-2/TRBV6-3
j_call: TRBJ1-5
d_call: -
clone_size: -
cdr3_aa: CASSYSKGGVNQPQHF
cdr3_nt: TGTGCCAGCAGTTACTCTAAGGGAGGGGTCAATCAGCCCCAGCATTTT

v_call: TRBV5-6
j_call: TRBJ1-1
d_call: TRBD1
clone_size: -
cdr3_aa: CASSTITGQVNTEAFF
cdr3_nt: TGTGCCAGCAGCACGATAACGGGACAGGTGAACACTGAAGCTTTCTTT

v_call: TRBV9
j_call: TRBJ2-2
d_call: TRBD1
clone_size: -
cdr3_aa: CASSVAPHAGQGAGELFF
cdr3_nt: TGTGCCAGCAGCGTAGCTCCGCATGCGGGACAGGGGGCCGGGGAGCTGTTTTTT

v_call: TRBV6-1
j_call: TRBJ2-5
d_call: TRBD2
clone_size: -
cdr3_aa: CASSEVVAGGLMRGETQYF
cdr3_nt: TGTGCCAGCAGTGAAGTGGTAGCGGGGGGACTTATGAGAGGGGAGACCCAGTACTTC

v_call: TRBV14
j_call: TRBJ2-3
d_call: TRBD2
clone_size: -
cdr3_aa: CASSQTTSGRYLERNTQYF
cdr3_nt: TGTGCCAGCAGCCAAACGACTAGCGGGCGATACTTGGAACGAAATACGCAGTATTTT

v_call: TRBV9
j_call: TRBJ2-6
d_call: TRBD1
clone_size: few
cdr3_aa: CASTRTGSGANVLTF
cdr3_nt: TGTGCCAGCACCAGGACAGGGTCTGGGGCCAACGTCCTGACTTTC

v_call: TRBV2
j_call: TRBJ2-2
d_call: TRBD1
clone_size: -
cdr3_aa: CASSEMGQGNTGELFF
cdr3_nt: TGTGCCAGCAGTGAAATGGGACAGGGGAACACCGGGGAGCTGTTTTTT

v_call: TRBV5-6
j_call: TRBJ2-1
d_call: TRBD2
clone_size: -
cdr3_aa: CASSLDGTRLGEQFF
cdr3_nt: TGTGCCAGCAGCTTGGATGGGACTAGATTGGGTGAGCAGTTCTTC

v_call: TRBV5-5
j_call: TRBJ2-7
d_call: -
clone_size: -
cdr3_aa: CASASVAGNYEQYF
cdr3_nt: TGTGCCAGCGCGTCCGTGGCAGGGAACTACGAGCAGTACTTC

v_call: TRBV19
j_call: TRBJ1-1
d_call: -
clone_size: -
cdr3_aa: CASSIDRGAEAFF
cdr3_nt: TGTGCCAGTAGTATAGATCGGGGGGCTGAAGCTTTCTTT